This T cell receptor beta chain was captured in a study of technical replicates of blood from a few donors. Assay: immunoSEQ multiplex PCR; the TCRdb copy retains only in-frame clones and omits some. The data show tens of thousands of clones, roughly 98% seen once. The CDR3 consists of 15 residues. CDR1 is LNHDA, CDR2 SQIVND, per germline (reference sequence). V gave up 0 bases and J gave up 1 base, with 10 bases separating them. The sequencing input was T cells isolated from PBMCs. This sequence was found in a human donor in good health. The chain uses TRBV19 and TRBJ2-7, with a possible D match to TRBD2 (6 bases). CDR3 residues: CASSIDRRGSYEQYF. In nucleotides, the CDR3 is TGTGCCAGTAGTATAGATCGACGGGGGTCCTACGAGCAGTACTTC.